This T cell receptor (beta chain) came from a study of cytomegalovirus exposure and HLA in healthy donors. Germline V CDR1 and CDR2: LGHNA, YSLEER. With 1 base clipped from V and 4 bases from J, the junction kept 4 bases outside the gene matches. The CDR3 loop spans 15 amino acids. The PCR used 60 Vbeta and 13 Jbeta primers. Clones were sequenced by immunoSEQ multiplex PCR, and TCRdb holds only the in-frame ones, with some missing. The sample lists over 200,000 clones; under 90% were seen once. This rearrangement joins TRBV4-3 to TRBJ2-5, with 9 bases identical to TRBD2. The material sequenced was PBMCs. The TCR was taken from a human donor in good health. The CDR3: CASSQGSGSRETQYF. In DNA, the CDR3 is TGCGCCAGCAGCCAAGGTAGCGGGAGTCGAGAGACCCAGTACTTC.